This TCR beta chain was profiled in a study of CD8 T cells in ankylosing spondylitis. J gave up 5 bases and V 8 bases, and 7 bases lay outside the gene matches. CDR3 length: 13 residues. In germline, CDR1 is MDHEN, CDR2 SYDVKM. Study-wide points: As reported, disease-linked clones showed significant enrichment in matched ankylosing spondylitis synovial fluid. In reactive arthritis synovial fluid and blood, some motif variants had been reported before. A TCR beta motif of several highly homologous variants appeared characteristic of ankylosing spondylitis blood.

Quantitative barcoded 5'-RACE was used to prepare TCR beta libraries. TCRdb re-derived calls from the 5' RACE reads in MiXCR, one entry per CDR3 protein. This sample yields about 330,000 distinct CDR3 sequences, of which approximately 8% are seen a single time; approximately 14% belongs to the top ten. The sample holds a few counts of this clonotype. Antigen: not known. This receptor was taken from a male donor with ankylosing spondylitis. V is TRBV28 and J is TRBJ2-7, with 9 nucleotides matching TRBD2. Sample: blood, either unsorted or a sorted T cell fraction (not recorded which). The CDR3 is CASGVAGENEQYF. CDR3 coding DNA: TGTGCCAGCGGGGTAGCGGGAGAAAACGAGCAGTACTTC.